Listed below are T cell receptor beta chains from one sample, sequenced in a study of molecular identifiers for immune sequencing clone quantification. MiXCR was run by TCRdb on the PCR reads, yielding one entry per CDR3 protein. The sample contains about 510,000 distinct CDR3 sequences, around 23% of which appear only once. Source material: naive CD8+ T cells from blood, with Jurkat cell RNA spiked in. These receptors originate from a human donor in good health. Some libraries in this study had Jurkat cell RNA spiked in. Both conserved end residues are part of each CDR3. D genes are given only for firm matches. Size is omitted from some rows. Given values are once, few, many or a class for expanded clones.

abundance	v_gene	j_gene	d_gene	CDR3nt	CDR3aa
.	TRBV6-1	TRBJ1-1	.	TGTGCCAGCACCCTGTCTGAAGCTCTCTTT	CASTLSEALF
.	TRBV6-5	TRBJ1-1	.	TGTGCCAGCAGTTCCTCGGATAGAGAAGCTTTCTTT	CASSSSDREAFF
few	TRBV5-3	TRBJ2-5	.	TGTGCCAGCAGCTTGGGCCAGGCCAATAAAGAGACCCAGTACTTC	CASSLGQANKETQYF
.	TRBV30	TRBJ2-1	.	TGTGCCTGGACTAGCCCCCAGTCCTACAATAAGCAGTTCTTC	CAWTSPQSYNKQFF
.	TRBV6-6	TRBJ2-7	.	TGTGCCAGCAGTTATTTACAGGAGGGCGAGCAGTACTTC	CASSYLQEGEQYF
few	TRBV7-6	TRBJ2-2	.	TGTGCCAGCAGCCCCGACTTGGTCGGGGAGCTGTTTTTT	CASSPDLVGELFF
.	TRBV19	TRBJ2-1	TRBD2	TGTGCCAGTAGTATAGGTGTTAGCGGGTACAATGAGCAGTTCTTC	CASSIGVSGYNEQFF
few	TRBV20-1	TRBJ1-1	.	TGCAGTGCTAGACGGGCGCGGAGAACTGAAGCTTTCTTT	CSARRARRTEAFF
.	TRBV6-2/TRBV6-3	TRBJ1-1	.	TGTGCCAGCAGTTACCCTGATAGCAACCCGATTGCTGAAGCTTTCTTT	CASSYPDSNPIAEAFF
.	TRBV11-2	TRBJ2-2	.	TGTGCCAGCAGAGAAGGGGCTAGCCTCGGGGAGCTGTTTTTT	CASREGASLGELFF
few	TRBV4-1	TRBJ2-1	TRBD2	TGCGCCAGCAGCCAAATTCAAGCGGGAGGGATATACAATGAGCAGTTCTTC	CASSQIQAGGIYNEQFF
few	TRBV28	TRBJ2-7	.	TGTGCCAGCAGTTACCGAGGGGGACTCTACGAGCAGTACTTC	CASSYRGGLYEQYF
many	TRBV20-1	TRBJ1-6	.	TGCAGTGCTAGAAACTACGACATCTCCTATAATTCACCCCTCCACTTT	CSARNYDISYNSPLHF
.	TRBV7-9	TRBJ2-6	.	TGTGCCAGCAGCCCACCGGGACACCCGCCTGGGGCCAACGTCCTGACTTTC	CASSPPGHPPGANVLTF
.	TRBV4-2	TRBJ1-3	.	TGTGCCAGCAGCCCCCCCAGGGCGTCTGGAAACACCATATATTTT	CASSPPRASGNTIYF
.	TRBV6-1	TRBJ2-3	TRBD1	TGTGCCAGCAGGCCCCGACAGGGTAGGGTGTCAGATACGCAGTATTTT	CASRPRQGRVSDTQYF
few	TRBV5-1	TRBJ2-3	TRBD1	TGCGCCAGCAGCCCCTTTTACGGACAGGGGGGCCCAGATACGCAGTATTTT	CASSPFYGQGGPDTQYF
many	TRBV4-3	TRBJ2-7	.	TGCGCCAGCAGCCCGGGCAGTCAGGGGACCTACGAGCAGTACTTC	CASSPGSQGTYEQYF
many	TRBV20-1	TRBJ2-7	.	TGCAGTGCTAGCCCCATGGGGTACGAGCAGTACTTC	CSASPMGYEQYF
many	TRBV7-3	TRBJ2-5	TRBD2	TGTGCCAGCGGAATGGGACTAGCGGGGCAAGAGACCCAGTACTTC	CASGMGLAGQETQYF
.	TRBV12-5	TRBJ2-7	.	TGTGCTAGTGGTTTGGTCCCAGGCGCTCCTTCCTACGAGCAGTACTTC	CASGLVPGAPSYEQYF
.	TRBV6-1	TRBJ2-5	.	TGTGCCAGCAGTGAATTAGTCGCGGGCCATACCCAGTACTTC	CASSELVAGHTQYF
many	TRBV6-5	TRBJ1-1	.	TGTGCCAGCAGTTACTCGATTAACACTGAAGCTTTCTTT	CASSYSINTEAFF
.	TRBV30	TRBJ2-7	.	TGTGCCTGGAGTGTACTGGGTTTTTACGAGCAGTACTTC	CAWSVLGFYEQYF
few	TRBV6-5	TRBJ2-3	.	TGTGCCACCCGGGCAAGGGGCACAGATACGCAGTATTTT	CATRARGTDTQYF
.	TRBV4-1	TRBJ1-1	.	TGCGCCAGCAGCCCGGGTCAAGGGGTAATGAACACTGAAGCTATCTTT	CASSPGQGVMNTEAIF
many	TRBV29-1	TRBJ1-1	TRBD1	TGCAGCGTTGAGCCCGACAGGGGGTACACTGAAGCTTTCTTT	CSVEPDRGYTEAFF